The rows below give T cell receptor beta chains drawn from one sample of a study of blood T cell repertoires in COVID-19. Using immunoSEQ multiplex PCR, the repertoire was profiled, and TCRdb retains in-frame clones only, with some absent. The table has about 400,000 clones, around 90% seen once. Sequencing was performed on peripheral blood. The receptors come from a human donor in a cohort sampled during active COVID-19. Both conserved end residues are part of each CDR3. The D gene is left open where the match is weak. Only part of the rows carry a size: once, few, many, or a class if the clone is expanded.

D gene: -; J gene: TRBJ2-3; V gene: TRBV5-4; clone size: -; CDR3 DNA: TGTGCCAGCAGCCCGCCGATGGGAGGAGAGGCAGATACGCAGTATTTT; CDR3 protein: CASSPPMGGEADTQYF
D gene: TRBD2; J gene: TRBJ2-3; V gene: TRBV7-9; clone size: -; CDR3 DNA: TGTGCCAGCAGCTTAGAAGGACTAGCGGGACCCCGTGACAGAGATACGCAGTATTTT; CDR3 protein: CASSLEGLAGPRDRDTQYF
D gene: -; J gene: TRBJ1-1; V gene: TRBV6-5; clone size: -; CDR3 DNA: TGTGCCAGCAGCCAACAGGGTTCGGCTTTCTTT; CDR3 protein: CASSQQGSAFF
D gene: TRBD2; J gene: TRBJ2-1; V gene: TRBV24-1; clone size: -; CDR3 DNA: TGTGCCACCTCCCCTAGGACTAGCGGGACATCCTACAATGAGCAGTTCTTC; CDR3 protein: CATSPRTSGTSYNEQFF
D gene: -; J gene: TRBJ1-1; V gene: TRBV3-1/TRBV3-2; clone size: -; CDR3 DNA: TGTGCCAGCAGCCAAATCGGACGAAGGTTAAGGGGGAACACTGAAGCTTTCTTT; CDR3 protein: CASSQIGRRLRGNTEAFF
D gene: -; J gene: TRBJ1-4; V gene: TRBV2; clone size: few; CDR3 DNA: TGTGCCAGCAGTGCGTGGGGAGGGGGTGAAAAACTGTTTTTT; CDR3 protein: CASSAWGGGEKLFF
D gene: -; J gene: TRBJ1-1; V gene: TRBV9; clone size: -; CDR3 DNA: TGTGCCAGCAGCGGAGGGACTTTCTCTGAAGCTTTCTTT; CDR3 protein: CASSGGTFSEAFF
D gene: -; J gene: TRBJ2-1; V gene: TRBV29-1; clone size: -; CDR3 DNA: TGCAGCGTTGAAGAGGGCCATGAGCAGTTCTTC; CDR3 protein: CSVEEGHEQFF
D gene: -; J gene: TRBJ1-5; V gene: TRBV3-1/TRBV3-2; clone size: -; CDR3 DNA: TGTGCCAGCAGCCGCGGGGTGGACAGCAATCAGCCCCAGCATTTT; CDR3 protein: CASSRGVDSNQPQHF
D gene: TRBD1; J gene: TRBJ2-3; V gene: TRBV6-2/TRBV6-3; clone size: -; CDR3 DNA: TGTGCCAGCAGTTGGCCGGGACAGAGCTCCACAGATACGCAGTATTTT; CDR3 protein: CASSWPGQSSTDTQYF
D gene: TRBD1; J gene: TRBJ1-5; V gene: TRBV19; clone size: -; CDR3 DNA: TGTGCCAGTAGTATTGACAGGGGGCTCAATCAGCCCCAGCATTTT; CDR3 protein: CASSIDRGLNQPQHF
D gene: -; J gene: TRBJ1-1; V gene: TRBV7-8; clone size: -; CDR3 DNA: TGTGCCAGCAGCTTAGCACCATGGGGGGTCGACACTGAAGCTTTCTTT; CDR3 protein: CASSLAPWGVDTEAFF
D gene: -; J gene: TRBJ1-5; V gene: TRBV6-1; clone size: -; CDR3 DNA: TGTGCCAGCAGTGAATCTTCTGGCCTCCTTCCCCAGCATTTT; CDR3 protein: CASSESSGLLPQHF
D gene: -; J gene: TRBJ2-7; V gene: TRBV5-8; clone size: -; CDR3 DNA: TGTGCCAGCAGCTCCGACGTCGACATCAACTACGAGCAGTACTTC; CDR3 protein: CASSSDVDINYEQYF
D gene: -; J gene: TRBJ1-1; V gene: TRBV19; clone size: -; CDR3 DNA: TGTGCCAGTAGTATCCATCCCCGGGAGGACACTGAAGCTTTCTTT; CDR3 protein: CASSIHPREDTEAFF
D gene: -; J gene: TRBJ2-5; V gene: TRBV13; clone size: -; CDR3 DNA: TGTGCCAGCAGCTCCGGATCCGGAGGTCTGGAGACCCAGTACTTC; CDR3 protein: CASSSGSGGLETQYF
D gene: TRBD1; J gene: TRBJ2-2; V gene: TRBV18; clone size: -; CDR3 DNA: TGTGCCAGCTCATCGCGACAGGGAACCACCGGGGAGCTGTTTTTT; CDR3 protein: CASSSRQGTTGELFF
D gene: TRBD1; J gene: TRBJ1-1; V gene: TRBV6-2/TRBV6-3; clone size: once; CDR3 DNA: TGTGCCAGCAGCAGTGGACAGGGGTTGAACACTGAAGCTTTCTTT; CDR3 protein: CASSSGQGLNTEAFF
D gene: -; J gene: TRBJ1-6; V gene: TRBV5-5; clone size: -; CDR3 DNA: TGTGCCAGCAGCCCGGTATTAGGAGCGAGGAATTCACCCCTCCACTTT; CDR3 protein: CASSPVLGARNSPLHF
D gene: -; J gene: TRBJ1-1; V gene: TRBV18; clone size: -; CDR3 DNA: TGTGCCAGCTCACTCCAATCGAACACTGAAGCTTTCTTT; CDR3 protein: CASSLQSNTEAFF
D gene: -; J gene: TRBJ2-3; V gene: TRBV11-3; clone size: -; CDR3 DNA: TGTGCCAGCAGCTTAGCCGCGGCCGCAGATACGCAGTATTTT; CDR3 protein: CASSLAAAADTQYF
D gene: -; J gene: TRBJ1-2; V gene: TRBV4-1; clone size: -; CDR3 DNA: TGCGCCAGCAGCCAAACTCGGGGGGCCTATGGCTACACCTTC; CDR3 protein: CASSQTRGAYGYTF
D gene: -; J gene: TRBJ2-7; V gene: TRBV11-2; clone size: -; CDR3 DNA: TGTGCCAGCAGCGGCATGACTGAAAACTACGAGCAGTACTTC; CDR3 protein: CASSGMTENYEQYF
D gene: -; J gene: TRBJ1-5; V gene: TRBV6-1; clone size: -; CDR3 DNA: TGTGCCAGCAGAGAAGGGGGGGAGGGCAATCAGCCCCAGCATTTT; CDR3 protein: CASREGGEGNQPQHF
D gene: -; J gene: TRBJ1-3; V gene: TRBV30; clone size: -; CDR3 DNA: TGTGCCCTCGGGGGGCAGACCGCCTCTGGAAACACCATATATTTT; CDR3 protein: CALGGQTASGNTIYF
D gene: -; J gene: TRBJ2-3; V gene: TRBV5-4; clone size: -; CDR3 DNA: TGTGCCAGCAGCTTGTCTCGCGGGATGGGCACAGATACGCAGTATTTT; CDR3 protein: CASSLSRGMGTDTQYF
D gene: -; J gene: TRBJ1-6; V gene: TRBV27; clone size: -; CDR3 DNA: TGTGCCAGCAGCTCCACCCTGCGGGTTCTTTATTCACCCCTCCACTTT; CDR3 protein: CASSSTLRVLYSPLHF
D gene: -; J gene: TRBJ1-3; V gene: TRBV30; clone size: -; CDR3 DNA: TGTGCCTGGACCGGGGTTATAGTTGGAAACACCATATATTTT; CDR3 protein: CAWTGVIVGNTIYF